What follows describes a single T cell receptor (beta chain). A read error may produce the germline difference seen at one junction end. Looked up from germline, CDR1 is MNHNS and CDR2 is SASEGT. The CDR3 sequence is 15 residues long. Some clones are missing from TCRdb's copy, which holds only in-frame ones; the method was immunoSEQ multiplex PCR. Here the sample spans 240,000 or so clones, 86% being singletons. These data come from a study of blood T cell repertoires in COVID-19. Turning to the study itself: Researchers got acute and convalescent COVID-19 samples from the United States, Italy and Spain. T cells, B-cell-depleted T cells, or PBMCs supplied cDNA or gDNA.

The chain employs TRBV6-1 and TRBJ1-3; TRBD1 aligns across 7 bases. The origin of this receptor is a man older than 75 with acute or convalescent COVID-19. The sample taken for sequencing was peripheral blood. The CDR3 DNA reads TGTGCCAGCAGCGAAGGGGGCAGCCTAGGAAACACCATATATTTT. It codes for CASSEGGSLGNTIYF.